This TCR beta chain was captured by sequencing in a study of Graves' ophthalmopathy and Graves' hyperthyroidism. Amplification from RNA transcripts yielded the TCR beta CDR3 regions. RT-PCR with HTBI primers came first, then second-round multiplex PCR. TCRdb itself ran the multiplex PCR reads through MiXCR, one entry per CDR3 protein. Of under 350,000 distinct CDR3 sequences listed, 17% are singletons. The material sequenced was peripheral blood. This TCR derives from an adult man with Graves' ophthalmopathy.

CDR3 in amino acids: CSATSGGPGQETQYF. In nucleotides, the CDR3 is TGCAGTGCTACTAGCGGGGGCCCCGGCCAAGAGACCCAGTACTTC. The chain couples TRBV20-1 to TRBJ2-5; TRBD2 matches 10 bases. Germline values: CDR1 DFQATT, CDR2 SNEGSKA (reference sequence). With 4 bases clipped from V and 1 base from J, the junction kept 6 bases outside the gene matches. The CDR3 totals 15 residues.